This T cell receptor beta chain was sequenced during a study of blood T cell repertoires in COVID-19 (TCRdb year 2020). In the study overall: Samples from collaborators originated in the United States, Italy and Spain and spanned both the acute and convalescent phases of COVID-19. The dataset comprised deeply sampled blood TCRbeta repertoires from subjects exposed to, actively infected with, or recovered from COVID-19. Where HLA class I and class II types were available, the types were taken from metadata supplied by the sample provider, not from assay-based typing. The material from the prospective study consisted of cDNA or gDNA derived from T cells, B-cell-depleted T cells, or PBMCs. The samples were drawn from the first 160 participants of the ongoing ImmuneRACE study and from some 1,300 subjects provided by 6 global collaborators. A de-identified subject ID, COVID-19 status, age in years and sex were almost always included in the sample metadata. The repertoires were made available in a free public database intended to serve as a resource for research on the immune response to SARS-CoV-2.

The collaborating institutions used their own protocols to collect whole blood in K2EDTA tubes. For TCRbeta analysis, collaborator samples were shipped as frozen whole blood, as isolated PBMCs, or as DNA extracted from either sample type. Inclusive of the bounding cysteine and phenylalanine, the CDR3 is 14 residues long. This entry keeps only the CDR3 DNA: 42 bases, framed from base 1. Ends trimmed: V by 0 bases, J by 3 bases; bases unmatched to a gene: 2. CDR1 SGHRS and CDR2 YFSETQ are derived from the germline V gene. Summary of the overall study and its limitations: The quantity of clinical and demographic metadata differed by source and by participant and was supplied without curation.

TCRbeta CDR3 regions were amplified from genomic DNA by means of the immunoSEQ Assay, a bias-controlled multiplex PCR. Under the source paper's analysis protocol: The number of nucleated cells in each sample was estimated from the amplification of reference gene primers within the assay. To quantify the absolute abundance of each unique TCRbeta CDR3 rearrangement, sequence reads were collapsed and filtered. Productive Simpson clonality was computed per sample as the square root of Simpson's diversity index over productive rearrangements. The table was pulled from immuneACCESS by TCRdb, which kept in-frame rearrangements only. Such tables lose some clones; where checked, under half of the loss comes from unresolved V genes, and the rest has no known cause. V and J calls and clone size come straight from that table; D and trimming were deduced from the DNA. The sample table lists approximately 89,000 clones, about 80% of them with a count of one. The ten largest clones represent roughly 19% of the sample.

This clone has a handful of counts. Its binding antigen is unknown. The input lacks base qualities; no much larger clone sits a single base away. The rearrangement joined TRBV5-1 to TRBJ1-1; TRBD1 lines up with 7 middle nucleotides. The sample was peripheral blood. The sequence was collected from a woman of 80 years or more with acute or convalescent COVID-19. The bases are TGCGCCAGCAGCTTGGACAGGGGAGACACTGAAGCTTTCTTT. Its protein reads: CASSLDRGDTEAFF.